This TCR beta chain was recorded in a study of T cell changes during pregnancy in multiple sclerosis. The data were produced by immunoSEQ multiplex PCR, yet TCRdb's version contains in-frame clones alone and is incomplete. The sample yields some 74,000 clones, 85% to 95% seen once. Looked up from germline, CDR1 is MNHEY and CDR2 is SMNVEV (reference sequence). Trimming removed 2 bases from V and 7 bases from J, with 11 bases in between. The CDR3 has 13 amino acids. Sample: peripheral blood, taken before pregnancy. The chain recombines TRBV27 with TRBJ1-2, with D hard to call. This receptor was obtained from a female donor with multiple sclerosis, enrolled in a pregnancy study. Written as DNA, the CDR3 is TGTGCCAGCAGTTTAAGGATAGGAGGTGGCTACACCTTC. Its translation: CASSLRIGGGYTF.